The source of this TCR beta chain is a study of blood T cell repertoires in COVID-19. About the study: In each case, the material was cDNA or gDNA derived from T cells, B-cell-depleted T cells, or PBMCs.

The method was immunoSEQ multiplex PCR; TCRdb's version includes in-frame clones alone and lacks a portion of them. The sample includes 200,000 to 250,000 clones, over 70% of them seen just once. Within 2 weeks of study entry, exposed participants had contacted a PCR-confirmed or clinician-diagnosed COVID-19 case. Germline V lookup: CDR1 SGHAT, CDR2 FQNNGV. V was pared by 1 base and J by 4 bases, with 13 bases between. The CDR3 is made up of 15 amino acids. The sample consisted of PBMCs or T cells enriched from blood (not recorded which). The sequence was collected from a woman in her twenties or thirties who had been exposed to COVID-19. The chain has TRBV11-2 and TRBJ1-2; D possibly corresponds to TRBD1 (6 bases). CDR3 region: CASSLGFQGTYGYTF. DNA of the CDR3: TGTGCCAGCAGCTTAGGTTTTCAGGGGACCTATGGCTACACCTTC.